One and the same sample provided the 21 T cell receptor beta chains below, sequenced in a study of preoperative IRX-2 immunotherapy in early breast cancer. Data came from immunoSEQ multiplex PCR; TCRdb stores just in-frame clones and leaves some out. The profile shows some 30,000 clones, just under 90% of them singletons. Regarding treatment: preoperative locoregional IRX-2 cytokine immunotherapy. The sequenced sample was tumor tissue, obtained after IRX-2 immunotherapy. The receptors originated from a human donor with breast cancer.

This chain connects TRBV11-3 to TRBJ1-4; D gene ambiguous. Per the germline V gene, CDR1 is SGHNT and CDR2 is YENEEA. Trimming cost V 3 bases and J 8 bases, with 13 bases left between them. There are 14 residues in the CDR3. DNA for the CDR3: TGTGCCAGCAGCTTGCTGGGCCAGGAGGAAAAACTGTTTTTT. It specifies CASSLLGQEEKLFF. The variable domain in full, completed from reference TRBV11-3 and TRBJ1-4, reads EAGVVQSPRYKIIEKKQPVAFWCNPISGHNTLYWYLQNLGQGPELLIRYENEEAVDDSQLPKDRFSAERLKGVDSTLKIQPAELGDSAVYLCASSLLGQEEKLFFGSGTQLSVL.

This clone showed up just once. This chain joins TRBV18 and TRBJ1-3; D is undetermined. This CDR3 comprises 15 residues. Trimming stripped 3 bases from V and 0 bases from J, with 9 bases between. Germline CDR1 KGHSH, CDR2 LQKENI. DNA for the CDR3: TGTGCCAGCTCACCGATCGAGATCTCTGGAAACACCATATATTTT. Protein sequence: CASSPIEISGNTIYF.

This chain joins TRBV15 and TRBJ2-1, with no clear D. This CDR3 region has 17 residues. Trimming took 0 bases from V and 0 from J, leaving 12 bases between them. Looked up from germline, CDR1 is LNHNV and CDR2 is YYDKDF (reference sequence). The CDR3 sequence is CATSRDIFAVSYNEQFF. As DNA, the CDR3 is TGTGCCACCAGCAGAGATATTTTTGCGGTCTCCTACAATGAGCAGTTCTTC.

This sequence joins TRBV6-8 and TRBJ2-5; D is ambiguous. Per germline, CDR1 MNHGY and CDR2 SAAAGT. V shed 2 bases and J shed 2 bases, with 9 bases lying between them. The CDR3 contains 14 residues. The CDR3 region is CASSYRLSQETQYF. DNA for the CDR3: TGTGCCAGCAGTTACCGTTTATCACAAGAGACCCAGTACTTC.

The chain recombines TRBV19 with TRBJ2-7, with no clear D. The ends were cut back, 2 bases at V and 4 bases at J, with 9 bases in the middle. The length of the CDR3 is 13 residues. CDR1 and CDR2 (germline): LNHDA, SQIVND (reference sequence). The CDR3 reads CASSIQVGYEQYF. The CDR3 nucleotides read TGTGCCAGTAGTATACAGGTTGGGTACGAGCAGTACTTC.

The chain combines TRBV6-8 with TRBJ2-7; maybe TRBD2 (6 bases). V was shortened by 8 bases and J by 3 bases, with 20 bases between the two germline ends. CDR1 and CDR2 from the germline V gene are MNHGY and SAAAGT. The CDR3 is 15 amino acids. The DNA for the CDR3 is TGTGCCAGCGTAAAACGGGAGCCGGGGATCTACGAGCAGTACTTC. Protein sequence: CASVKREPGIYEQYF.

This chain uses TRBV19 with TRBJ1-2; 11 nucleotides line up with TRBD1. The ends lost 5 bases at V and 5 bases at J; junction bases unmatched: 7. The CDR3 totals 15 residues. CDR1 and CDR2 (germline): LNHDA, SQIVND (reference sequence). The CDR3 spells CASSRSGTGGYGYTF. The CDR3 nucleotides are TGTGCCAGTAGTCGGTCCGGGACAGGGGGTTATGGCTACACCTTC.

CDR3 sequence reads: CASSPHASGGSTDTQYF. As DNA, the CDR3 is TGTGCCAGCAGCCCCCATGCTAGCGGGGGCAGCACAGATACGCAGTATTTT. The chain recombines TRBV9 with TRBJ2-3; 10 bases agree with TRBD2. The CDR3 is made up of 17 amino acids. In germline, CDR1 is SGDLS, CDR2 YYNGEE. J was trimmed by 0 bases and V by 4 bases; bases with no gene match: 8.

There are a few counts of this clone. The rearrangement joins TRBV6-8 to TRBJ1-3; D is possibly TRBD1 (6 bases). V lost 2 bases, J lost 0 bases, and 14 bases lay in between. Germline CDR1 is MNHGY and CDR2 is SAAAGT. The CDR3 extends over 17 amino acids. CDR3 sequence reads: CASSYGGGLSSGNTIYF. The DNA of the CDR3 is TGTGCCAGCAGTTACGGCGGGGGCTTAAGCTCTGGAAACACCATATATTTT.

The chain links TRBV6-8 to TRBJ1-1, with no clear D. CDR3 size: 13 residues. Deletions cut 2 bases from V and 3 bases from J, with 7 bases between. Germline V gene sequence: CDR1 MNHGY, CDR2 SAAAGT. CDR3 nucleotides: TGTGCCAGCAGTTACGTTGGTTACACTGAAGCTTTCTTT. This gives the protein CASSYVGYTEAFF.

The V gene is TRBV6-8, the J gene TRBJ1-2; D is perhaps TRBD1 (5 bases). Trimming stripped 8 bases from V and 2 bases from J, with 18 bases between. This CDR3 has 15 residues. Germline CDR1 MNHGY, CDR2 SAAAGT. Written as DNA, the CDR3 is TGTGCCAGCGCGCGAATGGGGGAACCAAACTATGGCTACACCTTC. Its translation: CASARMGEPNYGYTF.

The chain carries TRBV7-1 and TRBJ2-1; D unclear. TRBV7-1 is sorted into the ORF group, with uncertain function. The CDR3 has 15 residues. Deletions cut 4 bases from V and 0 bases from J, with 10 bases between. In nucleotides, the CDR3 is TGTGCCAGCAGCTTAGCCAGATACTCCTACAATGAGCAGTTCTTC. Translation: CASSLARYSYNEQFF.

Only one count was recorded for this clone. The chain employs TRBV29-1 and TRBJ1-1; D is uncertain. The germline V gene has CDR1 SQVTM and CDR2 ANQGSEA. V lost 6 bases and J lost 1, with 12 bases in between. The CDR3 covers 13 residues. CDR3 in DNA: TGCAGCGTGGCCCTGTACGGGAACACTGAAGCTTTCTTT. This gives the protein CSVALYGNTEAFF.

The J gene is TRBJ2-5, the V gene TRBV6-8; 14 bases agree with TRBD2. Germline V gene lookup returns CDR1 MNHGY and CDR2 SAAAGT. CDR3 size: 17 residues. Germline trimming cut 4 bases from V and 5 bases from J; bases unmatched to any gene: 9. The CDR3 sequence: CASSSGTSGSPLETQYF. CDR3 bases: TGTGCCAGCAGTTCCGGGACTAGCGGGAGTCCTCTGGAGACCCAGTACTTC.

The sample holds one count of this clone. This rearrangement joins TRBV6-8 to TRBJ1-1; tentative D call: TRBD1 (5 bases). CDR1 is MNHGY and CDR2 is SAAAGT in the germline V gene. The CDR3 length is 14 residues. V lost 7 bases, J lost 4 bases, and 16 bases lay in between. DNA for the CDR3: TGTGCCAGCACTCAATTTCGGGACGCCACTGAAGCTTTCTTT. Its protein product is CASTQFRDATEAFF.

This rearrangement joins TRBV11-3 to TRBJ2-5; 7 nucleotides match TRBD1. Germline V lookup: CDR1 SGHNT, CDR2 YENEEA. This CDR3 comprises 14 residues. V dropped 6 bases and J dropped 0; count of bases not matched to a gene: 4. The CDR3 protein is CASRTGTDQETQYF. The DNA for the CDR3 is TGTGCCAGCAGAACCGGGACAGACCAAGAGACCCAGTACTTC.

This clone turned up a few times. The V gene is TRBV5-1, the J gene TRBJ1-6; a weak D match, TRBD1 (5 bases). Germline assignment: CDR1 SGHRS and CDR2 YFSETQ. CDR3 length: 16 residues. Trimming stripped 0 bases from V and 6 bases from J, with 13 bases between. The CDR3 here is CASSLDFGGVNSPLHF. The CDR3 DNA is TGCGCCAGCAGCTTGGATTTTGGGGGTGTTAATTCACCCCTCCACTTT.

The V gene is TRBV11-3, the J gene TRBJ1-4; perhaps TRBD1 as D (6 bases). The CDR3 is 14 residues long. Germline CDR1 and CDR2: SGHNT and YENEEA. V dropped 6 bases and J dropped 6 bases, with 14 bases sitting between them. Here the CDR3 reads CASSYRVLDEKLFF. The CDR3 DNA sequence: TGTGCCAGCAGTTACAGGGTTTTGGATGAAAAACTGTTTTTT.

The V gene is TRBV6-8, the J gene TRBJ2-5, with 10 bases fitting TRBD2. Germline trimming cut 6 bases from V and 0 bases from J; bases unmatched to any gene: 4. The CDR3 has 15 residues. Per the germline V gene, CDR1 is MNHGY and CDR2 is SAAAGT. This CDR3 is CASRKAGGYQETQYF. The CDR3 coding sequence is TGTGCCAGCAGGAAAGCGGGGGGGTACCAAGAGACCCAGTACTTC.

This clone was seen a single time. This rearrangement joins TRBV11-3 to TRBJ1-4; the match to TRBD1 covers 9 bases. Unmatched junction bases numbered 5, after V lost 5 bases and J lost 7 bases. The CDR3 spans 14 residues. Germline CDR1 reads SGHNT; CDR2 reads YENEEA. CDR3 bases: TGTGCCAGCAGCAGAGACAGGGGGGGTGAAAAACTGTTTTTT. Translating gives CASSRDRGGEKLFF.

This clone has just one count. The chain combines TRBV11-3 with TRBJ1-1; D possibly corresponds to TRBD1 (6 bases). Germline-derived CDR1 and CDR2 are SGHNT and YENEEA. Trimming took 5 bases from V and 1 from J, leaving 14 bases between them. The CDR3 spans 15 residues. CDR3 region: CASSPRRGENTEAFF. The CDR3 bases are TGTGCCAGCAGCCCTAGGAGGGGGGAGAACACTGAAGCTTTCTTT.